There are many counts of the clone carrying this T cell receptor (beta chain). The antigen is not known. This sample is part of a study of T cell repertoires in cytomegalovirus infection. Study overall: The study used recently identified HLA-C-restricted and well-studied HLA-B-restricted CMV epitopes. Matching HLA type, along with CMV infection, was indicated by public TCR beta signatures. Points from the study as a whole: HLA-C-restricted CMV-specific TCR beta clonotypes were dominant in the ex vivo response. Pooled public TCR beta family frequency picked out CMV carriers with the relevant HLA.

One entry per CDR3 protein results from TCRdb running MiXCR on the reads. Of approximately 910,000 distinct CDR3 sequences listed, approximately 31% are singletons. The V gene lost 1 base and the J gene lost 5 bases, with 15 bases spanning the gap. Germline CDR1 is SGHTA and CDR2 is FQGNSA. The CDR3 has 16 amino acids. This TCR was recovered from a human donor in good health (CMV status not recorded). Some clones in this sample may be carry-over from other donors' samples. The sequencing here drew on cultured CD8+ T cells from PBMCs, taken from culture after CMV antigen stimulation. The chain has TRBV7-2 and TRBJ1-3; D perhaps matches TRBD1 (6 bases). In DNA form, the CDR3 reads TGTGCCAGCAGCTTAGATCCCCCGGGGGCCCGAAACACCATATATTTT. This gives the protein CASSLDPPGARNTIYF.